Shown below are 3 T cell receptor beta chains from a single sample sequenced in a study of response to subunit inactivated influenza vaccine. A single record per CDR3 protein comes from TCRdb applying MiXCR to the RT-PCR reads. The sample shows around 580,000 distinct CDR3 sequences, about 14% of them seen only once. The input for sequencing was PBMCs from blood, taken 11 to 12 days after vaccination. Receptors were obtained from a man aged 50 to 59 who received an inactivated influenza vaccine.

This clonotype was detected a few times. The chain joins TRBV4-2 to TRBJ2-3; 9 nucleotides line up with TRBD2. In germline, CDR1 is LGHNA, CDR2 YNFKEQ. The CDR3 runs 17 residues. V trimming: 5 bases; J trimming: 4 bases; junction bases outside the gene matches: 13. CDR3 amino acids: CASSVAPTGGGADTQYF. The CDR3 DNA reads TGTGCCAGCAGCGTGGCCCCGACTGGCGGGGGGGCAGATACGCAGTATTTT.

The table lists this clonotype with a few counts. CDR3 sequence reads: CASSLAGDGARTDTQYF. The CDR3, as DNA: TGCGCCAGCAGCTTGGCCGGAGACGGTGCTCGCACAGATACGCAGTATTTT. The J gene is TRBJ2-3, the V gene TRBV5-1; D gene ambiguous. Germline lookup yields CDR1 SGHRS and CDR2 YFSETQ. V shed 0 bases and J shed 1 base, with 15 bases lying between them. The CDR3 extends over 17 amino acids.

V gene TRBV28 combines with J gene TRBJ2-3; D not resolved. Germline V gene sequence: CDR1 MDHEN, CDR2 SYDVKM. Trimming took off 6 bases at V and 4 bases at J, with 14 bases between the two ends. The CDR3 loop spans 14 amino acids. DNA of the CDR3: TGTGCCAGCAGCTACTCCGGACCACCAGATACGCAGTATTTT. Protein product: CASSYSGPPDTQYF.